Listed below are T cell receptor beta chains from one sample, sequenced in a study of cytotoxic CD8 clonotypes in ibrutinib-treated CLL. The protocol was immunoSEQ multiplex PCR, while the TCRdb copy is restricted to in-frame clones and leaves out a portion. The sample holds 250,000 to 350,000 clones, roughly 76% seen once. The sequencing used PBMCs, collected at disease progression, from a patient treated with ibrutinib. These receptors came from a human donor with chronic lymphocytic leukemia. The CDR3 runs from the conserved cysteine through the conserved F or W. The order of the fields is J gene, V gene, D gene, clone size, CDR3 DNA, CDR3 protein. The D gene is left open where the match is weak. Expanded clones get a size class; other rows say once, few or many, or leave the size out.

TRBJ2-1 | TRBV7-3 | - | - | TGTGCCAGCCGCGGGGGACACGATGAGCAGTTCTTC | CASRGGHDEQFF
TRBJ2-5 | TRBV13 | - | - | TGTGCCAGCAGCTTAGCCCGTCCAGCGTACCAAGAGACCCAGTACTTC | CASSLARPAYQETQYF
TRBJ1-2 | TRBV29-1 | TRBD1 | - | TGCAGCGCCTCGGACAGGGGGTCCTATGGCTACACCTTC | CSASDRGSYGYTF
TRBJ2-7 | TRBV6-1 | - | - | TGTGCCAGCAGGCCAGGGCCGACCTACGAGCAGTACTTC | CASRPGPTYEQYF
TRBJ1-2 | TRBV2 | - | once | TGTGCCAGCGGACAGTTACATGGCTACACCTTC | CASGQLHGYTF
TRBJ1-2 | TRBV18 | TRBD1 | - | TGTGCCAGCTCACCACCGAGGGGGCAGAACTATGGCTACACCTTC | CASSPPRGQNYGYTF
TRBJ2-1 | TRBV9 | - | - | TGTGCCAGCAGCGTAGCAGGTAGGGCCTACAATGAGCAGTTCTTC | CASSVAGRAYNEQFF
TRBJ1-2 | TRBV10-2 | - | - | TGCGCCAGCAGTGAAGTAAGGGGACGAAACTATGGCTACACCTTC | CASSEVRGRNYGYTF
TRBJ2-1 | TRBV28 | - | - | TGTGCCAGCAGTGAACAGGCGGTCAGCTTCAATGAGCAGTTCTTC | CASSEQAVSFNEQFF
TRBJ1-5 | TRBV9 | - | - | TGTGCCAGCAGCCAGATGAGCCGAGGAGGAGGGGACCTAATAGTCAATCAGCCCCAGCATTTT | CASSQMSRGGGDLIVNQPQHF
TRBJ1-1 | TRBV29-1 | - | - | TGCAGCGTTGGGGGGCGAGGCACTGAAGCTTTCTTT | CSVGGRGTEAFF
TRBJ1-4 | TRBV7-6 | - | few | TGTGCCAGCAGCTTAGAGGGGCCAGGGTCCGCGGATGAAAAACTGTTTTTT | CASSLEGPGSADEKLFF
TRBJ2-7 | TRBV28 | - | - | TGTGCCAGCAGTTTTCGACAGGCCTACGAGCAGTACTTC | CASSFRQAYEQYF
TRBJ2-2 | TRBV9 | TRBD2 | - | TGTGCCAGCAGCGTAGAAGGACTAGCCTTTTATAGCGGGGAGCTGTTTTTT | CASSVEGLAFYSGELFF
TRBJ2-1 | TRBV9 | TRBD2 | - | TGTGCCAGCAGCGTAGTTTCGCTAGCGGGAGGTAATGAGCAGTTCTTC | CASSVVSLAGGNEQFF
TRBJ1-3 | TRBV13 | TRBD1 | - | TGTGCCAGCAGCTCTTCCGGGACAGGGGGAAACACCATATATTTT | CASSSSGTGGNTIYF
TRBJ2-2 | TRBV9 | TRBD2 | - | TGTGCCAGCAGAAGGGGACTAGCGAACACCGGGGAGCTGTTTTTT | CASRRGLANTGELFF
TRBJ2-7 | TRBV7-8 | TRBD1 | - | TGTGCCAGCAGTTTCGGGACAGTTTCCGAGCAGTACTTC | CASSFGTVSEQYF
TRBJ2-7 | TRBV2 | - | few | TGTGCCAGCAGGGCCCCACCTACTCCCTACGAGCAGTACTTC | CASRAPPTPYEQYF
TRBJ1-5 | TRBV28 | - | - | TGTGCCAGCACCCTTTATAGCAATCAGCCCCAGCATTTT | CASTLYSNQPQHF
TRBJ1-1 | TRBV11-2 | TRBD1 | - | TGTGCCAGCAGCCCTCCAGGGCAGGGGGCAAGAACTGAAGCTTTCTTT | CASSPPGQGARTEAFF
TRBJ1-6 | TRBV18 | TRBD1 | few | TGTGCCAGCTCACCACAGGGGGCAAGTAATTCACCCCTCCACTTT | CASSPQGASNSPLHF
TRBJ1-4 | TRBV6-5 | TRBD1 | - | TGTGCCAGCAGCGATCCAGGGGGCGGCGAAAAACTGTTTTTT | CASSDPGGGEKLFF
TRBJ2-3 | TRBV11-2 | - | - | TGTGCCAGCAGCTTGTCTACTAGCACAGATACGCAGTATTTT | CASSLSTSTDTQYF
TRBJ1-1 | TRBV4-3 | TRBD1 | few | TGCGCCAGCAGCCATTTGACAGGGCCAGGTGAAGCTTTCTTT | CASSHLTGPGEAFF
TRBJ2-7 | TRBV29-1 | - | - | TGCAGCGTTGAAGACAAGACCTACGAGCAGTACTTC | CSVEDKTYEQYF
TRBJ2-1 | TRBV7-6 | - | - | TGTGCCAGCAGCTTAAGGGGGGGGTACAATGAGCAGTTCTTC | CASSLRGGYNEQFF
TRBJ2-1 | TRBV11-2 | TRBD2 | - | TGTGCCAGCAGCCTTGCGGGGGGGCAGAACAATGAGCAGTTCTTC | CASSLAGGQNNEQFF
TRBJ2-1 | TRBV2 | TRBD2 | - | TGTGCCAGCACCAGGGGACTAGCCTACAATGAGCAGTTCTTC | CASTRGLAYNEQFF
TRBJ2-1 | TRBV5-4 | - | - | TGTGCCAGCAGCTTGGGCGGGGCCACCTACAATGAGCAGTTCTTC | CASSLGGATYNEQFF
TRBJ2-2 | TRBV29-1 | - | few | TGCAGCGGCCGGGAGAACACCGGGGAGCTGTTTTTT | CSGRENTGELFF
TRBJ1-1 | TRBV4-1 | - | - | TGCGCCAGCAGCCAAGCAGGGGCCATGAACACTGAAGCTTTCTTT | CASSQAGAMNTEAFF
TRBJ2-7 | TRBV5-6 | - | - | TGTGCCAGCAGCCCTGGCGCAGGTTCCTACGAGCAGTACTTC | CASSPGAGSYEQYF
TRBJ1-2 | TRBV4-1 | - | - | TGCGCCAGCAGGGGTGGCTATGGCTACACCTTC | CASRGGYGYTF
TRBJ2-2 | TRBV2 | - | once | TGTGCCAGCAGTGATTGGACTCTAGACACCGGGGAGCTGTTTTTT | CASSDWTLDTGELFF
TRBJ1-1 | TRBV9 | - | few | TGTGCCAGCAGCGTAGTCCCGAACACTGAAGCTTTCTTT | CASSVVPNTEAFF
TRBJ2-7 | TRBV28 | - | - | TGTGCCAGCAGTTACAACACGGGGAGCTACGAGCAGTACTTC | CASSYNTGSYEQYF
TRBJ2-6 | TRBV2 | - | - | TGTGCCAGCAGTGAGGGGGGAACCGGCTCTGGGGCCAACGTCCTGACTTTC | CASSEGGTGSGANVLTF
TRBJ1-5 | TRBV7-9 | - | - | TGTGCCAGCGCAGGGGTGGATCAGCCCCAGCATTTT | CASAGVDQPQHF
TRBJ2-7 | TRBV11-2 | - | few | TGTGCCAGCAGCTTAGGTCACCCCACCGAGTACTTC | CASSLGHPTEYF
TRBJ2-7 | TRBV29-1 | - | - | TGCAGCGTTGTGGGGGGAAGGTACGAGCAGTACTTC | CSVVGGRYEQYF
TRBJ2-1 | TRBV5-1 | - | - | TGCGCCAGCAGCTTGGGAGGCGGAGGGGGGTATGAGCAGTTCTTC | CASSLGGGGGYEQFF
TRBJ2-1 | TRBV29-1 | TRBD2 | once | TGCAGCGTTGCCCCCGGGACTAGCGGCTACAATGAGCAGTTCTTC | CSVAPGTSGYNEQFF
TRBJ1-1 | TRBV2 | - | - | TGTGCCAGCAGTGACACCAGGGTCACTGAAGCTTTCTTT | CASSDTRVTEAFF